A single sample gave rise to the 2 T cell receptor beta chains below, sequenced in a study of neurological immune-mediated disorders. TCRdb passed the 5' RACE reads through MiXCR, listing each CDR3 protein once. This table holds 130,000 or so distinct CDR3 sequences, more than 2.5% found once. The sequenced sample consisted of PBMCs. These receptors all come from a woman aged 25 to 45 with multiple sclerosis.

This clonotype was detected ten times or more. The DNA is omitted, as the CDR3 cannot be located on it reliably, and the CDR3 follows TCRdb's listing. This chain links TRBV6-5 with TRBJ1-1; the DNA was not used to check the table's D call, TRBD1. The germline gives CDR1 MNHEY, CDR2 SVGAGI. The CDR3 is 14 residues long, ends included. CDR3: CASSTSGQGIEAFF.

This clonotype has at least ten counts. The chain combines TRBV27 with TRBJ2-3; possible D gene TRBD2, 6 bases. V lost 8 bases and J 7 bases, leaving 7 bases between the germline ends. The CDR3 consists of 10 residues. Germline V gives CDR1 MNHEY, CDR2 SMNVEV (reference sequence). The CDR3 coding sequence is TGTGCCAGCGGGAGGAATACGCAGTATTTT. It translates to CASGRNTQYF.